A single sample gave rise to the 22 T cell receptor beta chains below, sequenced in a study of blood T cells in healthy people across ages. Combining a sample-barcoded 5' primer with a J-beta primer mix, a second PCR ran for roughly 7 to 12 cycles. MiXCR, run by TCRdb on the 5' RACE reads, gives a single entry per CDR3 protein. The data hold more than 650,000 distinct CDR3 sequences, with about 55% observed a single time. Sequences were obtained from blood. The receptors were gathered from an elderly man in good health.

This clonotype was observed many times. The rearrangement uses TRBV5-1 and TRBJ2-5, with a possible D match to TRBD2 (6 bases). The V end lost 4 bases, the J end lost 0 bases, and 10 bases lay between the germline ends. The CDR3 is 14 residues long. Germline V gene lookup returns CDR1 SGHRS and CDR2 YFSETQ. CDR3 sequence: CASSPGGNQETQYF. DNA of the CDR3: TGCGCCAGCAGCCCAGGAGGGAACCAAGAGACCCAGTACTTC. Drawing the rest from reference TRBV5-1 and TRBJ2-5, the complete variable domain is KAGVTQTPRYLIKTRGQQVTLSCSPISGHRSVSWYQQTPGQGLQFLFEYFSETQRNKGNFPGRFSGRQFSNSRSEMNVSTLELGDSALYLCASSPGGNQETQYFGPGTRLLVL.

This clonotype was recorded once. The V gene is TRBV7-3, the J gene TRBJ2-6, with 9 nucleotides matching TRBD2. Per the germline V gene, CDR1 is SGHTA and CDR2 is FQGTGA. J was trimmed by 3 bases and V by 4 bases; bases with no gene match: 10. The CDR3 is 18 residues long. This CDR3 is CASSSRSSGIGGANVLTF. The CDR3 DNA reads TGTGCCAGCAGCTCACGTTCTAGCGGGATCGGTGGGGCCAACGTCCTGACTTTC.

This chain links TRBV5-1 with TRBJ2-3, with 8 positions matching TRBD1. The CDR3 has 17 amino acids. Germline CDR1 and CDR2: SGHRS and YFSETQ. J gave up 8 bases and V 0 bases, and 14 bases lay outside the gene matches. CDR3 DNA: TGCGCCAGCAGCTTGGATCCCCACGGACAGGGCGGTGTTACGCAGTATTTT. Amino acids: CASSLDPHGQGGVTQYF.

This clonotype has just a few counts. This chain uses TRBV27 with TRBJ2-1; D perhaps matches TRBD1 (6 bases). CDR1 is MNHEY, CDR2 SMNVEV, per germline (reference sequence). The length of the CDR3 is 14 residues. V shed 4 bases and J shed 4 bases, with 11 bases lying between them. The CDR3 here is CASSSRDIYNEQFF. CDR3 nucleotide sequence: TGTGCCAGCAGTTCCAGGGACATATACAATGAGCAGTTCTTC.

The rearrangement links TRBV2 to TRBJ2-5; the match to TRBD2 covers 7 bases. The end of the DNA fits TRBJ2-7 better, so the J call may be wrong. Germline V gene sequence: CDR1 SNHLY, CDR2 FYNNEI. This CDR3 has 13 residues. The CDR3 here is CASRGGREVEQYF. The CDR3 nucleotides are TGTGCCAGCAGGGGGGGTCGGGAGGTCGAGCAGTACTTC.

J is TRBJ1-1 and V is TRBV24-1, with 8 positions matching TRBD1. CDR3 size: 14 residues. V dropped 6 bases and J dropped 2; count of bases not matched to a gene: 4. Germline-derived CDR1 and CDR2 are KGHDR and SFDVKD. CDR3 loop: CATSPGTGNTEAFF. The CDR3 DNA is TGTGCCACCAGTCCCGGGACAGGTAACACTGAAGCTTTCTTT.

In its sample, this clonotype was seen a few times. This chain uses TRBV29-1 with TRBJ2-3, with TRBD1 matching 10 bases. The germline V gene encodes CDR1 SQVTM and CDR2 ANQGSEA. Unmatched junction bases numbered 1, after V lost 3 bases and J lost 1 base. CDR3 size: 14 residues. DNA of the CDR3: TGCAGCGTTGACGGGACAGGGGGCACAGATACGCAGTATTTT. It codes for CSVDGTGGTDTQYF.

The V and J genes are TRBV29-1 and TRBJ2-1; D gene ambiguous. V lost 2 bases and J lost 0, with 8 bases in between. Looked up from germline, CDR1 is SQVTM and CDR2 is ANQGSEA. The CDR3 is 14 amino acids. The CDR3 nucleotides are TGCAGCGTTGAACCCAGGCACTCCTACAATGAGCAGTTCTTC. Its translation: CSVEPRHSYNEQFF.

The chain has TRBV28 and TRBJ2-6; perhaps TRBD2 as D (5 bases). The V end was cut by 6 bases, the J end by 0 bases, with 15 bases between. The CDR3 extends over 17 amino acids. CDR1 is MDHEN and CDR2 is SYDVKM in the germline V gene. The chain's CDR3 is CASRPGVGSSGANVLTF. The CDR3 coding sequence is TGTGCCAGCAGACCCGGTGTGGGGAGCTCTGGGGCCAACGTCCTGACTTTC.

The chain links TRBV24-1 to TRBJ2-5; TRBD1 is a possible D gene (5 bases). This CDR3 is built from 16 residues. Between the trimmed V and J ends, which lost 3 bases and 0 bases, there was a span of 13 bases. Germline V lookup: CDR1 KGHDR, CDR2 SFDVKD. CDR3 DNA: TGTGCCACCAGTGATGGTGGACAAAAGTACCAAGAGACCCAGTACTTC. Its protein is CATSDGGQKYQETQYF.

V usage is TRBV3-1 and J usage is TRBJ2-5, with 7 bases that match TRBD2. J lost 4 bases, V lost 3 bases, and 8 bases had no gene match. CDR3 size: 15 residues. The germline gives CDR1 LGHDT, CDR2 YNNKEL (reference sequence). The CDR3 DNA sequence: TGTGCCAGCAGCCATGGTCTAGCGGCCCCAGAGACCCAGTACTTC. It specifies CASSHGLAAPETQYF.

The V gene is TRBV3-1, the J gene TRBJ2-5; TRBD2 agrees at 12 bases. J gave up 1 base and V 3 bases, and 3 bases lay outside the gene matches. Looked up from germline, CDR1 is LGHDT and CDR2 is YNNKEL (reference sequence). This CDR3 comprises 16 residues. The CDR3 coding sequence is TGTGCCAGCAGCCACGCACTAGCGGGAGGCCAAGAGACCCAGTACTTC. Encoded protein: CASSHALAGGQETQYF.

This clonotype was seen a few times. The chain joins TRBV20-1 to TRBJ2-3; TRBD1 matches at 12 bases. The germline gives CDR1 DFQATT, CDR2 SNEGSKA (reference sequence). The CDR3 sequence is 15 residues long. Losses at the gene ends were 6 bases for V and 14 bases for J; bases not matched to a gene: 18. The CDR3 nucleotides read TGCAGTGCCGGGACAGGGGGCGCGGGTCACAGATACGCGTATTTT. Its protein is CSAGTGGAGHRYAYF.

The V and J genes are TRBV5-1 and TRBJ1-1; D not certain. With 3 bases removed from V and 8 bases from J, the gap between germline ends came to 17 bases. Germline V gene lookup returns CDR1 SGHRS and CDR2 YFSETQ. This CDR3 is built from 14 residues. In DNA form, the CDR3 reads TGCGCCAGCAGCTCCTACCAAACAGTTGGGGAAGCTTTCTTT. Amino acid sequence: CASSSYQTVGEAFF.

This chain uses TRBV10-1 with TRBJ2-4; the D call may be TRBD1 or TRBD2 (5 bases each). The length of the CDR3 is 15 residues. The V and J ends lost 4 bases and 1 base respectively, with 11 bases between them. CDR1 is WNHNN and CDR2 is SYGVQD in the germline V gene (reference sequence). The CDR3 region is CASSGGSTAKNIQYF. In nucleotides, the CDR3 is TGCGCCAGCAGTGGGGGGAGTACTGCCAAAAACATTCAGTACTTC.

The DNA for the CDR3 is TGTGCCAGCAGCCTTTCCCCGGTACAAGAGACCCAGTTCTTC. Protein product: CASSLSPVQETQFF. The gene calls are TRBV3-1 and TRBJ2-5; D ambiguous. The last part of the DNA fits TRBJ2-1 better; the J call may be wrong. Germline assignment: CDR1 LGHDT and CDR2 YNNKEL (reference sequence). The CDR3 extends over 14 amino acids.

This chain connects TRBV20-1 to TRBJ1-2, with 7 bases identical to TRBD1. Looked up from germline, CDR1 is DFQATT and CDR2 is SNEGSKA (reference sequence). The CDR3 totals 13 residues. V lost 0 bases and J lost 8; bases outside the gene matches: 6. CDR3 amino acids: CSARDPRGGGYTF. CDR3 sequence (DNA): TGCAGTGCTAGAGATCCCAGAGGGGGCGGCTACACCTTC.

This clonotype has more than one count but fewer than ten. The J gene is TRBJ2-4, the V gene TRBV7-2; 14 positions agree with TRBD2. This CDR3 is 17 amino acids long. Per germline, CDR1 SGHTA and CDR2 FQGNSA. The V and J ends lost 4 bases and 6 bases, in that order; junction bases with no gene match: 8. Here the CDR3 DNA reads TGTGCCAGCAGCTCGGAGGCGGGGACTAGCGGGAGAAACATTCAGTACTTC. Translating it yields CASSSEAGTSGRNIQYF.

The chain recombines TRBV5-1 with TRBJ1-3; D unclear. In germline, CDR1 is SGHRS, CDR2 YFSETQ. CDR3 length equals 16 residues. V lost 0 bases, J lost 0 bases, and 10 bases lay in between. As DNA, the CDR3 is TGCGCCAGCAGCTTGGGAGGCGTTAGCTCTGGAAACACCATATATTTT. Its protein is CASSLGGVSSGNTIYF.

V gene TRBV11-2 combines with J gene TRBJ2-2; 7 bases align to TRBD1. Trimming removed 5 bases from V and 5 bases from J; junction bases left unmatched: 11. Germline V lookup: CDR1 SGHAT, CDR2 FQNNGV. This CDR3 contains 16 residues. The chain's CDR3 is CASSHYRGSFTGELFF. The CDR3 coding sequence is TGTGCCAGCAGCCATTACAGGGGATCATTTACCGGGGAGCTGTTTTTT. Supplemented by reference TRBV11-2 and TRBJ2-2, the full variable domain reads EAGVAQSPRYKIIEKRQSVAFWCNPISGHATLYWYQQILGQGPKLLIQFQNNGVVDDSQLPKDRFSAERLKGVDSTLKIQPAKLEDSAVYLCASSHYRGSFTGELFFGEGSRLTVL.

The V call is TRBV2, the J call TRBJ2-1; possible D gene TRBD2, 6 bases. Per the germline V gene, CDR1 is SNHLY and CDR2 is FYNNEI. This CDR3 is 14 amino acids long. The V and J ends lost 3 bases and 10 bases respectively, with 16 bases between them. The CDR3 nucleotides read TGTGCCAGCAGTGAGGGGCTAGTGGGGGGAGAGCAGTTCTTC. As protein: CASSEGLVGGEQFF.

CDR3 nucleotide sequence: TGTGCCAGCAGCCAAGAGGGAGGGTCCCGCGAGCAGTACTTC. Its protein is CASSQEGGSREQYF. The V call is TRBV14, the J call TRBJ2-5; 7 bases line up with TRBD2. The J call may be in error: the DNA end matches TRBJ2-7 better. The CDR3 has 14 residues. Germline CDR1 is SGHDN and CDR2 is FVKESK.